Below are 3 T cell receptor beta chains sequenced from a single sample in a study of shared clonotypes between healthy human individuals. Repertoires were generated with immunoSEQ multiplex PCR, while TCRdb's copy carries only in-frame clones and drops some. The table shows 650,000 to 800,000 clones, with about two thirds occurring only once. The source material was memory CD4+ T cells sorted from blood. Subset in this sample: CD45RA-negative fraction. The receptors here all came from a woman aged 25 to 45 in good health.

This chain uses TRBV7-6 with TRBJ1-5; D call uncertain. The germline gives CDR1 SGHVS, CDR2 FNYEAQ. The length of the CDR3 is 13 residues. Trimming stripped 3 bases from V and 3 bases from J, with 6 bases between. The CDR3 DNA is TGTGCCAGCAGCTTGCTGGTCAATCAGCCCCAGCATTTT. Residues: CASSLLVNQPQHF.

As regards this clone: This clone may be a read error of a much larger clone one base away. Other DNA sequences in this sample translate to the same CDR3. DNA of the CDR3: TGTGCCAGCAGCTTAGGCCAAGAGACCCAGTACTTC. Translating it yields CASSLGQETQYF. This chain connects TRBV7-9 to TRBJ2-5; D gene unclear. Deletions cut 1 base from V and 1 base from J, with 1 base between. Germline V gives CDR1 SEHNR, CDR2 FQNEAQ (reference sequence). The CDR3 loop spans 12 amino acids.

The rearrangement uses TRBV19 and TRBJ1-5, with 7 positions matching TRBD1. J gave up 1 base and V 3 bases, and 9 bases lay outside the gene matches. In germline, CDR1 is LNHDA, CDR2 SQIVND (reference sequence). The CDR3 is 17 amino acids. DNA for the CDR3: TGTGCCAGTAGTATCATACAGGGGAGAGGAAGCAATCAGCCCCAGCATTTT. It translates to CASSIIQGRGSNQPQHF. Together with reference TRBV19 and TRBJ1-5, the CDR3 gives the full variable domain: DGGITQSPKYLFRKEGQNVTLSCEQNLNHDAMYWYRQDPGQGLRLIYYSQIVNDFQKGDIAEGYSVSREKKESFPLTVTSAQKNPTAFYLCASSIIQGRGSNQPQHFGDGTRLSIL.